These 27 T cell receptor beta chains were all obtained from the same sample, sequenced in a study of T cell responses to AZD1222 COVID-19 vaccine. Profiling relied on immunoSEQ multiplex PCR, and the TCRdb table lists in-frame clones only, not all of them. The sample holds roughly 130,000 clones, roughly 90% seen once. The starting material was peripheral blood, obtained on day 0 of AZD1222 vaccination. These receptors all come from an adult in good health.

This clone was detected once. CDR3 in DNA: TGTGCCAGCAGCGCCGGGACACAAGAGACCCAGTACTTC. It encodes CASSAGTQETQYF. This sequence joins TRBV7-9 and TRBJ2-5; D might be TRBD1 (6 bases). Trimming removed 5 bases from V and 2 bases from J, with 9 bases in between. Germline V gene sequence: CDR1 SEHNR, CDR2 FQNEAQ (reference sequence). This CDR3 is 13 amino acids long.

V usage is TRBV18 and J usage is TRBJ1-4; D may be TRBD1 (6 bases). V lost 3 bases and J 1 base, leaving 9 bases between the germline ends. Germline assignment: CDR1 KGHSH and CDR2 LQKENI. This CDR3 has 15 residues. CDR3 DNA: TGTGCCAGCTCACCCGACAGGAGAACTAATGAAAAACTGTTTTTT. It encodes CASSPDRRTNEKLFF.

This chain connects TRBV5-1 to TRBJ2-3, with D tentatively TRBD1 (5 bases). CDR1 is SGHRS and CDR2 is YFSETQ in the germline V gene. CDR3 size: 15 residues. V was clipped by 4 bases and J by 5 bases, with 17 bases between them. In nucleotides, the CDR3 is TGCGCCAGCAGCCCGGTGGGGCCTAGTGTAGATACGCAGTATTTT. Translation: CASSPVGPSVDTQYF.

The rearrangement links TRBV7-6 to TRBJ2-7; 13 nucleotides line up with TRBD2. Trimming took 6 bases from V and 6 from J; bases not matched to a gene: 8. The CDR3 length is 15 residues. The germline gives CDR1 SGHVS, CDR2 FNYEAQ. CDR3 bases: TGTGCCAGCAGTCTACTAGCGGGAGGGCCGGGCGAGCAGTACTTC. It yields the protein CASSLLAGGPGEQYF.

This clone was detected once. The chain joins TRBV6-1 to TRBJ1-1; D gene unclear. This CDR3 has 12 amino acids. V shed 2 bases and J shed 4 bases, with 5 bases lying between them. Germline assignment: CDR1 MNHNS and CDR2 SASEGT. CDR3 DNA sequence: TGTGCCAGCAGTGAAATCTCCACTGAAGCTTTCTTT. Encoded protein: CASSEISTEAFF.

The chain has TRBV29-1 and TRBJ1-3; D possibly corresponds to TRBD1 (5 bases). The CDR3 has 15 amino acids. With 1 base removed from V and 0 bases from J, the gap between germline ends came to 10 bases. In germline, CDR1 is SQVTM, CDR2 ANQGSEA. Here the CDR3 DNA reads TGCAGCGTTGAAGGGGACCCGTACTCTGGAAACACCATATATTTT. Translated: CSVEGDPYSGNTIYF.

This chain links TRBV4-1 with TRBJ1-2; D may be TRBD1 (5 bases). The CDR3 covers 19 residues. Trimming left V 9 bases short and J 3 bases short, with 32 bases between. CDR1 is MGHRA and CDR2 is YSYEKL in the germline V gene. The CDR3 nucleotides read TGCGCCAGAAAAAAAAGACGAGGGGTGGTAACTTCGACCTACTATGGCTACACCTTC. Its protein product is CARKKRRGVVTSTYYGYTF.

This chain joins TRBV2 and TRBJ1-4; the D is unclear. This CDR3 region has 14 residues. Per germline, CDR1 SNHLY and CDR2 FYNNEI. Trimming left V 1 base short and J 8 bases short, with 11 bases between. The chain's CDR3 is CASSEVGFREKLFF. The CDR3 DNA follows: TGTGCCAGCAGTGAAGTTGGGTTCCGGGAAAAACTGTTTTTT.

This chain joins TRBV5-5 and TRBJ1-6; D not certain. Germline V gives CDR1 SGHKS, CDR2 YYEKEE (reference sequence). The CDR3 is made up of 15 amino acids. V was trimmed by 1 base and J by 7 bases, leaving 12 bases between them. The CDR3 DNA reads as TGTGCCAGCAGCTTGATAGGGCAGGTGAATTCACCCCTCCACTTT. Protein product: CASSLIGQVNSPLHF.

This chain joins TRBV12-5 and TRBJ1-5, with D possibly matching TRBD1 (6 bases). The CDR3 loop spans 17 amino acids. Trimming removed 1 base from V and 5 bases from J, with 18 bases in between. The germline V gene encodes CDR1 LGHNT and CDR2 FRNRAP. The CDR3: CASGLGSARDTYQPQHF. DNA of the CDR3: TGTGCTAGTGGTTTGGGCTCCGCCCGGGACACCTATCAGCCCCAGCATTTT.

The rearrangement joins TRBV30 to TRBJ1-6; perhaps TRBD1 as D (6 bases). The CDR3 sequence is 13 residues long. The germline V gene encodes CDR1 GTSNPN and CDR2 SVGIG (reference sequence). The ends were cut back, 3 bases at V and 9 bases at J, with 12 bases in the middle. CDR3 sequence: CAWSTGTGSPLHF. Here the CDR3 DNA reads TGTGCCTGGAGCACAGGGACGGGTTCACCCCTCCACTTT. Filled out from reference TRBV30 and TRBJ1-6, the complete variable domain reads SQTIHQWPATLVQPVGSPLSLECTVEGTSNPNLYWYRQAAGRGLQLLFYSVGIGQISSEVPQNLSASRPQDRQFILSSKKLLLSDSGFYLCAWSTGTGSPLHFGNGTRLTVT.

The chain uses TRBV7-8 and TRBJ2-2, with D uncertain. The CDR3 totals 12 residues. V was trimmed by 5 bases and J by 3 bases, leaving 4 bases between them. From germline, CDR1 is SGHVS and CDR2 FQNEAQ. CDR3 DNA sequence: TGTGCCAGCAGCCCGGACACCGGGGAGCTGTTTTTT. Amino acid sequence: CASSPDTGELFF.

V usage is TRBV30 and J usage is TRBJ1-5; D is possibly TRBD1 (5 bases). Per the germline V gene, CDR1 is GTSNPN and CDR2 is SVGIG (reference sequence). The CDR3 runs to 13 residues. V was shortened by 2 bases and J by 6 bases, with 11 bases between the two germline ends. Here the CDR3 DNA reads TGTGCCTGGAGTACGGACACTGGTCAGCCCCAGCATTTT. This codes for CAWSTDTGQPQHF.

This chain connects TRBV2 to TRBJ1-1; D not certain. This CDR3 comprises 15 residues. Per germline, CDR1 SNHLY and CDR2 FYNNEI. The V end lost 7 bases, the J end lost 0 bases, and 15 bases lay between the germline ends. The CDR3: CASTPGRTLNTEAFF. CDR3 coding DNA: TGTGCCAGCACCCCAGGTCGGACTCTGAACACTGAAGCTTTCTTT.

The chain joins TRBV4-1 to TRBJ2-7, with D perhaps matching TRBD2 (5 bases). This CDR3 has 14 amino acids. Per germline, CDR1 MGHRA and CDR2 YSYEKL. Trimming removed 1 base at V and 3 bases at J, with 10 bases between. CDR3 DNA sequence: TGCGCCAGCAGCCAAGTTGGACTTAACTACGAGCAGTACTTC. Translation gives CASSQVGLNYEQYF.

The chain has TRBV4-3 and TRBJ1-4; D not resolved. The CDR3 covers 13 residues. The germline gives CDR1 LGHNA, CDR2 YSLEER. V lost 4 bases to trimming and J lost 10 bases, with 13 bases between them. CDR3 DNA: TGCGCCAGCAGCCTGGGCCTGGAGGGAAAACTGTTTTTT. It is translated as CASSLGLEGKLFF.

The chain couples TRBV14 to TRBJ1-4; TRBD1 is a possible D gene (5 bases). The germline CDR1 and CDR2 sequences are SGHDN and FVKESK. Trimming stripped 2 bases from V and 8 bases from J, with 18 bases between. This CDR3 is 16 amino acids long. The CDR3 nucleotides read TGTGCCAGCAGCCAACACGGGACGGGCGCGGGAGAAAAACTGTTTTTT. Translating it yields CASSQHGTGAGEKLFF.

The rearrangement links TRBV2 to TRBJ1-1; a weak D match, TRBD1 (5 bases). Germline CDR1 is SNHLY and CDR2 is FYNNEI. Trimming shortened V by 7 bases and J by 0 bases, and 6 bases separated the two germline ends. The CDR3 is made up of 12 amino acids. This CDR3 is CASNRMNTEAFF. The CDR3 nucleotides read TGTGCCAGCAACAGGATGAACACTGAAGCTTTCTTT.

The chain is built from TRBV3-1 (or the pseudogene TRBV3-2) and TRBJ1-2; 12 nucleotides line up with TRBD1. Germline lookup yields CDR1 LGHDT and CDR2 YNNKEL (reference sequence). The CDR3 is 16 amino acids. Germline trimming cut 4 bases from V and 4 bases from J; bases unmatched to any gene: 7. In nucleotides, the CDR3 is TGTGCCAGCAGCCCCCCGACGGGACAGGGGGCCTATGGCTACACCTTC. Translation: CASSPPTGQGAYGYTF.

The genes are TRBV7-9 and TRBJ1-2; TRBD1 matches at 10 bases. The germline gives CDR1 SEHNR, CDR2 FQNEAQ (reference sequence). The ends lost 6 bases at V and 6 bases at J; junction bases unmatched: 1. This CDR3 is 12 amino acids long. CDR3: CASSGTGDGYTF. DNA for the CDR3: TGTGCCAGCAGTGGGACAGGGGATGGCTACACCTTC.

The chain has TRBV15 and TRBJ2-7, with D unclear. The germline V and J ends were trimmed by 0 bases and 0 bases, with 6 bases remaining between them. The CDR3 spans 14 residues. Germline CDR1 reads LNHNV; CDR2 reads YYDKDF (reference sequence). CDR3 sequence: CATSREPSSYEQYF. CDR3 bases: TGTGCCACCAGCAGAGAACCGAGCTCCTACGAGCAGTACTTC.

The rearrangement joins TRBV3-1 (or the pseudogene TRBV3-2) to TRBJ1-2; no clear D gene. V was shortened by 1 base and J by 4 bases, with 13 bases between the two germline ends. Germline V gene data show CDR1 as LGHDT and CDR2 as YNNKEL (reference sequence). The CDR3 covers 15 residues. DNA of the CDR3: TGTGCCAGCAGCCAAGGGTCCCAGACCCTCTATGGCTACACCTTC. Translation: CASSQGSQTLYGYTF.

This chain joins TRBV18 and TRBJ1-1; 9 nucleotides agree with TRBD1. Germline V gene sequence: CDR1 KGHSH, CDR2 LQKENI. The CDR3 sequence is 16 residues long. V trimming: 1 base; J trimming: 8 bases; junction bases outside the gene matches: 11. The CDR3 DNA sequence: TGTGCCAGCTCACCACTACAGGGGGCGCAGGGGACAGAAGCTTTCTTT. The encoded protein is CASSPLQGAQGTEAFF. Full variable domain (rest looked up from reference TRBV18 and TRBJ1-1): NAGVMQNPRHLVRRRGQEARLRCSPMKGHSHVYWYRQLPEEGLKFMVYLQKENIIDESGMPKERFSAEFPKEGPSILRIQQVVRGDSAAYFCASSPLQGAQGTEAFFGQGTRLTVV.

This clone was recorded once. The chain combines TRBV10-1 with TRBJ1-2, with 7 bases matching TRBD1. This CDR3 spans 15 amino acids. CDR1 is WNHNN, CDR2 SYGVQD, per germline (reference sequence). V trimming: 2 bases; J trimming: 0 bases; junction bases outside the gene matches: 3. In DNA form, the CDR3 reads TGCGCCAGCAGTGAGCCGACAGGGTCTAACTATGGCTACACCTTC. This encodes CASSEPTGSNYGYTF.

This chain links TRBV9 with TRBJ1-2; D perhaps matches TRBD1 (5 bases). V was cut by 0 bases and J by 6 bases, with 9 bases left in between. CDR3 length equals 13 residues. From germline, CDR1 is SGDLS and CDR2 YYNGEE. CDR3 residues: CASSVVSGDGYTF. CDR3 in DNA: TGTGCCAGCAGCGTAGTGTCGGGGGATGGCTACACCTTC.

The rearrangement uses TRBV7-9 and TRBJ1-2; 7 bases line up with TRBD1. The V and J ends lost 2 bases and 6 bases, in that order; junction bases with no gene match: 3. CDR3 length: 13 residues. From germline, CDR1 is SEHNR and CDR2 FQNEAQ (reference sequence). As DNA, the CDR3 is TGTGCCAGCAGCTTACCAGGGGGTAATGGCTACACCTTC. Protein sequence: CASSLPGGNGYTF.

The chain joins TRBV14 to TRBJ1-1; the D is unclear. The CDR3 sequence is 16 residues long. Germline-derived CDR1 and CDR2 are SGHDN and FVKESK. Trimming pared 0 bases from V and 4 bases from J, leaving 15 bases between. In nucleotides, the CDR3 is TGTGCCAGCAGCCAAGATAAGGGAGTAAAAAGCACTGAAGCTTTCTTT. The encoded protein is CASSQDKGVKSTEAFF.